A selection of T cell receptor beta chains follows, all from one sample in a study of T cell responses to AZD1222 COVID-19 vaccine. TCRdb keeps only in-frame clones here, not all; method: immunoSEQ multiplex PCR. The sample contains about 110,000 clones, about nine tenths of which appear only once. Sequenced material: peripheral blood, taken 28 days after the second AZD1222 dose. The receptors were gathered from an adult who received the AZD1222 COVID-19 vaccine. CDR3s include the opening cysteine and the closing phenylalanine or tryptophan. D genes are given only for firm matches. A clone size is listed for some rows: how often the clone was seen (once, few, many), or a class if it is expanded.

TRBV5-1,TRBD1,.,TRBJ2-2,TGCGCCAGCAGATCCGGGACAGGAGACACCGGGGAGCTGTTTTTT,CASRSGTGDTGELFF
TRBV21-1,.,.,TRBJ1-5,TGTGCCAGCAGCAGTAGGCAGCCCCAGCATTTT,CASSSRQPQHF
TRBV7-2,TRBD1,few,TRBJ2-7,TGTGCCAGCAGCTTAAGAGGGGGACAGGCAAGATACTTC,CASSLRGGQARYF
TRBV5-4,.,once,TRBJ1-2,TGTGCCAGCAGTCGAAGGGGAGAAAGTGGCTACACCTTC,CASSRRGESGYTF
TRBV6-6,.,once,TRBJ2-7,TGTGCCAGCAGTTACTTGTCGGGGCTCTCCTACGAGCAGTACTTC,CASSYLSGLSYEQYF
TRBV5-5,.,.,TRBJ2-3,TGTGCCAGCAGCTTGGATCGGGGAACAGATACGCAGTATTTT,CASSLDRGTDTQYF
TRBV23-1,.,.,TRBJ1-2,TGCGCCAGCAGTCTAGGGGAGAGGGATGATGGCTACACCTTC,CASSLGERDDGYTF
TRBV9,.,.,TRBJ2-7,TGTGCCAGCAGCGTGGCCGGACAGCCCCCATACGAGCAGTACTTC,CASSVAGQPPYEQYF
TRBV11-2,.,.,TRBJ1-2,TGTGCCAGCAGCTTAGTACAGTATGGCTACACCTTC,CASSLVQYGYTF
TRBV6-5,TRBD1,.,TRBJ1-2,TGTGCCAGCAGTTACCATCCGGACAGGGCGGGTGGCTACACCTTC,CASSYHPDRAGGYTF
TRBV9,.,.,TRBJ1-6,TGTGCCAGCAGCGTAGCTAGGACAGACAATTCACCCCTCCACTTT,CASSVARTDNSPLHF
TRBV9,.,once,TRBJ1-3,TGTGCCAGCAGCGTAGAATGGGGGTCTTCTGGAAACACCATATATTTT,CASSVEWGSSGNTIYF
TRBV5-4,.,once,TRBJ1-2,TGTGCCAGCAGTGGGCAGGCTTTCGAGGGCTACACCTTC,CASSGQAFEGYTF
TRBV6-5,TRBD1,few,TRBJ1-5,TGTGCCAGCAGTCGACAGGGAGTAGGGCAGCCCCAGCATTTT,CASSRQGVGQPQHF
TRBV9,.,.,TRBJ2-5,TGTGCCAGCAGCGCTTGGGGGGGGCCTGGAGAGACCCAGTACTTC,CASSAWGGPGETQYF
TRBV25-1,.,.,TRBJ2-7,TGTGCCAGCAGTGAATCCTGGGCGGGTGGGGAGCAGTACTTC,CASSESWAGGEQYF
TRBV14,TRBD1,.,TRBJ1-2,TGTGCCAGCAGTCAAACCGGGACAGCTAATAACTATGGCTACACCTTC,CASSQTGTANNYGYTF
TRBV9,TRBD1,once,TRBJ1-6,TGTGCCAGCAGCGGACCGGGACAGGGTAACTCACCCCTCCACTTT,CASSGPGQGNSPLHF
TRBV5-6,.,.,TRBJ1-1,TGTGCCAGCAGCAACAGGGTATTCAATGAAGCTTTCTTT,CASSNRVFNEAFF
TRBV7-2,TRBD1,.,TRBJ1-5,TGTGCCAGCAGCCATACAGGGACAGGCAATCAGCCCCAGCATTTT,CASSHTGTGNQPQHF
TRBV5-1,.,.,TRBJ1-3,TGCGCCAGCAGCTTGCATGGGGAAGCTGGAAACACCATATATTTT,CASSLHGEAGNTIYF
TRBV7-3,.,.,TRBJ1-1,TGTGCCAGCAGCTTCGTTCCCGGCAGGGCCCAAATATTT,CASSFVPGRAQIF
TRBV11-2,TRBD1,once,TRBJ1-1,TGTGCCAGCAGCCTCCAATGGGACAGGGTAGCTTTCTTT,CASSLQWDRVAFF
TRBV7-2,TRBD1,.,TRBJ2-2,TGTGCCAGCAGTTTAGACAGGGGGGACACCGGGGAGCTGTTTTTT,CASSLDRGDTGELFF
TRBV5-1,TRBD1,.,TRBJ2-5,TGCGCCAGCAGCCCGGACAGGGGAACCCAAGAGACCCAGTACTTC,CASSPDRGTQETQYF
TRBV7-7,.,.,TRBJ2-1,TGTGCTAGCAGCCCACACCCGGCAGCCGAGGGTAATGAGCAGTTCTTC,CASSPHPAAEGNEQFF
TRBV23-1,.,few,TRBJ1-5,TGCGCCAGCAGTCACCTCGGAGGGGGGGGCAATCAGCCCCAGCATTTT,CASSHLGGGGNQPQHF